The source of this T cell receptor (beta chain) is a study of blood T cell repertoires in COVID-19. Study-wide background: There were acute and convalescent COVID-19 samples, and they came from the United States, Italy and Spain. T cells, B-cell-depleted T cells, or PBMCs supplied cDNA or gDNA.

Per the study methods: Nucleated cell counts were estimated from reference gene primer amplification. TCRdb keeps only in-frame clones here, not all; method: immunoSEQ multiplex PCR. That table furnishes V, J and clone size, whereas the DNA furnished D and trimming. The sample consists of 400,000 to 550,000 clones, roughly 91% of them appearing once. The V gene's germline CDR1 is MNHEY and CDR2 SVGAGI. This CDR3 comprises 15 residues. Trimming cost V 7 bases and J 2 bases; bases outside gene matches: 9. The source material was peripheral blood. The clonotype comes from a woman younger than 45 with acute or convalescent COVID-19. This sequence joins TRBV6-5 and TRBJ2-5; 8 bases match TRBD2. DNA for the CDR3: TGTGCCAGCACTTATAGCGGGGCCTCTCAAGAGACCCAGTACTTC. Translating it yields CASTYSGASQETQYF.